This T cell receptor beta chain was sequenced for a study of blood T cell repertoires in COVID-19. Germline loops: CDR1 SGHRS, CDR2 YFSETQ. The CDR3 spans 15 residues. The trim removed 6 bases at V and 5 bases at J, leaving 10 bases unmatched. Produced via immunoSEQ multiplex PCR; TCRdb's table is partial and in-frame only. The sample includes some 490,000 clones, around nine tenths of them seen just once. The sample was PBMCs or T cells enriched from blood (not recorded which). V usage is TRBV5-1 and J usage is TRBJ2-1, with 8 bases that match TRBD1. This receptor was obtained from a woman aged 55-70 years who had recovered from COVID-19. CDR3 sequence reads: CASTKDRGEDNEQFF. CDR3 sequence (DNA): TGCGCCAGCACCAAAGACAGGGGAGAGGACAATGAGCAGTTCTTC.